The clone carrying this T cell receptor (beta chain) came up many times. This specimen belongs to a study of T cells in Graves' hyperthyroidism and ophthalmopathy. This CDR3 is built from 18 residues. Germline V gene lookup returns CDR1 SGHTA and CDR2 FQGTGA. The V and J ends lost 3 bases and 3 bases, in that order; junction bases with no gene match: 14. The TCR beta CDR3 regions underwent amplification using RNA transcripts as the source. A first-round RT-PCR of the TCR CDR3 used the HTBI primer set. TCRdb reprocessed the multiplex PCR reads via MiXCR and lists one record per CDR3 protein. The repertoire holds approximately 480,000 distinct CDR3 sequences, with about a fifth as singletons.

V usage is TRBV7-3 and J usage is TRBJ1-5; 7 bases map to TRBD1. The receptor was isolated from a man between 18 and 29 years old with Graves' hyperthyroidism. Material for sequencing was blood. The CDR3 DNA reads as TGTGCCAGCAGCTTCATCCGAAGTCGGGACAGAATCAATCAGCCCCAGCATTTT. This encodes CASSFIRSRDRINQPQHF.